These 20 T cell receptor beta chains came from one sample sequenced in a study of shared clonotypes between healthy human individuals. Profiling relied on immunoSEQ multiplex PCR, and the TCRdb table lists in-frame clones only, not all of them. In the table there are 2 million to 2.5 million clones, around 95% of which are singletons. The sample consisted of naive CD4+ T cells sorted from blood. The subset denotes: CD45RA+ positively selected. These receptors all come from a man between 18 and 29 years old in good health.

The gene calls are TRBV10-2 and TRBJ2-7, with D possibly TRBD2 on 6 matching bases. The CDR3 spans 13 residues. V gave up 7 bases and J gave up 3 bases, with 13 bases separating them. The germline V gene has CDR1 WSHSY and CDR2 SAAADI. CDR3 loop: CASTREKYYEQYF. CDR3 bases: TGCGCCAGCACCCGGGAGAAGTACTACGAGCAGTACTTC.

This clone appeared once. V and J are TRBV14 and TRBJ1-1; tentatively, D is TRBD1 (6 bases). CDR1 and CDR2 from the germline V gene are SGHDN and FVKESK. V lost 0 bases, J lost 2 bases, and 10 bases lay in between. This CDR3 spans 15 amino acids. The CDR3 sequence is CASSQDTGLNTEAFF. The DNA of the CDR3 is TGTGCCAGCAGCCAAGATACAGGGCTAAACACTGAAGCTTTCTTT.

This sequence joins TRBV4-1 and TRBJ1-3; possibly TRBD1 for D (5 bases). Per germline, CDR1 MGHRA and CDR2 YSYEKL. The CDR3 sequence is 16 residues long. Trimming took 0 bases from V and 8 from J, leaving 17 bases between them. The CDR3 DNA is TGCGCCAGCAGCCAAGATCTATTGCAGTTGGGGGACACCATATATTTT. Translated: CASSQDLLQLGDTIYF.

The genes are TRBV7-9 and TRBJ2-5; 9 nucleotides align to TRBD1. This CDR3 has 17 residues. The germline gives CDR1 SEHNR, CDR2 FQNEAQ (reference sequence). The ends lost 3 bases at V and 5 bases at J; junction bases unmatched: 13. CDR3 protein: CASSFLLSQGAWETQYF. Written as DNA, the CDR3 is TGTGCCAGCAGCTTCCTCCTATCACAGGGGGCGTGGGAGACCCAGTACTTC.

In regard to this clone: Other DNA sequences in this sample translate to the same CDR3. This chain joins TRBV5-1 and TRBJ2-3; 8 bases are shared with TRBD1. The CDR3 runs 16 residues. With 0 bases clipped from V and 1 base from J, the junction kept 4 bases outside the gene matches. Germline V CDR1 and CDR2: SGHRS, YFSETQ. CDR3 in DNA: TGCGCCAGCAGCTTGGCTGGACAGGGCCGCACAGATACGCAGTATTTT. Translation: CASSLAGQGRTDTQYF.

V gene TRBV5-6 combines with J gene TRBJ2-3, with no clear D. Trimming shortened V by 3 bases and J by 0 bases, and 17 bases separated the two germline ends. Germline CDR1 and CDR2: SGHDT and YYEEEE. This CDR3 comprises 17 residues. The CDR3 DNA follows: TGTGCCAGCAGCTGGGCCCTCTTCAGCGTGAGCACAGATACGCAGTATTTT. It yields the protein CASSWALFSVSTDTQYF.

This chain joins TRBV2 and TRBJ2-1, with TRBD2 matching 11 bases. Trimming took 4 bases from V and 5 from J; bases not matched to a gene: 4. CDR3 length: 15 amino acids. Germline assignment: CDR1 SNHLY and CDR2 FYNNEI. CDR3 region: CASSATSGANNEQFF. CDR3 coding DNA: TGTGCCAGCAGTGCGACTAGCGGGGCCAACAATGAGCAGTTCTTC.

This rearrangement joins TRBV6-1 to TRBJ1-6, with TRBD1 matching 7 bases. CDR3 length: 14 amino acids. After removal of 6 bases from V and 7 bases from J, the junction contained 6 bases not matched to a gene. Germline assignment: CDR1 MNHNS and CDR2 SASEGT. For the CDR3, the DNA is TGTGCCAGCAGAGGAGGGACAGTCAATTCACCCCTCCACTTT. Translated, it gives CASRGGTVNSPLHF.

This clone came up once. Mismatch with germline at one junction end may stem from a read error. The CDR3, as DNA: TGTGCCTGGAGTGTAATCGGGACTATATACGAGCAGTGCTTC. Amino acids: CAWSVIGTIYEQCF. This rearrangement joins TRBV30 to TRBJ2-7, with 7 bases identical to TRBD2. Germline V gene data show CDR1 as GTSNPN and CDR2 as SVGIG (reference sequence). CDR3 length: 14 amino acids.

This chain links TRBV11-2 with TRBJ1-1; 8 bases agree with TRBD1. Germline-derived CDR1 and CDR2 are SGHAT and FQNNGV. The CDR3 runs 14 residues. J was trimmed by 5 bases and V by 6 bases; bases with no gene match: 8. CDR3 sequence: CASRRQGTRTEAFF. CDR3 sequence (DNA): TGTGCCAGCAGGCGACAGGGGACGAGGACTGAAGCTTTCTTT.

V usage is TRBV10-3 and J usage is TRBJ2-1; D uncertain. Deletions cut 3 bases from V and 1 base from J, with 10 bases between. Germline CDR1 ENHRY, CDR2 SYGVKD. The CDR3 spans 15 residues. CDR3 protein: CAISDRQVSYNEQFF. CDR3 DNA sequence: TGTGCCATCAGTGATAGGCAGGTATCCTACAATGAGCAGTTCTTC.

CDR3 region: CASSVTRWTSGGAYEQYF. CDR3 nucleotides: TGCGCCAGCAGCGTAACCCGCTGGACTAGCGGGGGGGCCTACGAGCAGTACTTC. The chain carries TRBV5-1 and TRBJ2-7, with TRBD2 identical over 15 bases. The CDR3 contains 18 residues. V lost 4 bases, J lost 2 bases, and 10 bases stayed unmatched. Germline V gene data show CDR1 as SGHRS and CDR2 as YFSETQ.

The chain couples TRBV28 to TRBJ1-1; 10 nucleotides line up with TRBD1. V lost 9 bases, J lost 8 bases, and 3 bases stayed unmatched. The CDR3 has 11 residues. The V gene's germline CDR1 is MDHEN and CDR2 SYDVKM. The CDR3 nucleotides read TGTGCCAGTCGACAGGGGGCCGAAGCTTTCTTT. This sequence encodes CASRQGAEAFF.

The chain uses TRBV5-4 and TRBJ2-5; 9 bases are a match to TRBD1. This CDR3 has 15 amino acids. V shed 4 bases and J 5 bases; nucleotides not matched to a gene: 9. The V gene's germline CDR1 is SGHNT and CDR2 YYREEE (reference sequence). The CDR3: CASSVDRGPWETQYF. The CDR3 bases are TGTGCCAGCAGCGTGGACAGGGGCCCCTGGGAGACCCAGTACTTC.

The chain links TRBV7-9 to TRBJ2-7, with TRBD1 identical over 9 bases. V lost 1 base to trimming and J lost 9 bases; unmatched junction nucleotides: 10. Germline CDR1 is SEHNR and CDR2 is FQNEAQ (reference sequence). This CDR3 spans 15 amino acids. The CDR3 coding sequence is TGTGCCAGCAGCTTAGAGGGACAGGGACTCGGTGGGCAGTACTTC. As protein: CASSLEGQGLGGQYF.

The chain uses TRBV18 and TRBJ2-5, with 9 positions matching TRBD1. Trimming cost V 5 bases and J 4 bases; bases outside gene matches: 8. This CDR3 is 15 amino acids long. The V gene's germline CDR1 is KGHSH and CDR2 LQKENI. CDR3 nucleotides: TGTGCCAGCTCATCGGGACAGGGAGGCCGAGAGACCCAGTACTTC. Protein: CASSSGQGGRETQYF.

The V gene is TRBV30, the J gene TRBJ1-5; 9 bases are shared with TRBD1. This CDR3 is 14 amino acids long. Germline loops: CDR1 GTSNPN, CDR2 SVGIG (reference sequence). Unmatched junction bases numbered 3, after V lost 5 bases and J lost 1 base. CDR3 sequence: CAWQGQGSNQPQHF. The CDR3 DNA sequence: TGTGCCTGGCAAGGACAGGGGAGCAATCAGCCCCAGCATTTT. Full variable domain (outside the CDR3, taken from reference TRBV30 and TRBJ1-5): SQTIHQWPATLVQPVGSPLSLECTVEGTSNPNLYWYRQAAGRGLQLLFYSVGIGQISSEVPQNLSASRPQDRQFILSSKKLLLSDSGFYLCAWQGQGSNQPQHFGDGTRLSIL.

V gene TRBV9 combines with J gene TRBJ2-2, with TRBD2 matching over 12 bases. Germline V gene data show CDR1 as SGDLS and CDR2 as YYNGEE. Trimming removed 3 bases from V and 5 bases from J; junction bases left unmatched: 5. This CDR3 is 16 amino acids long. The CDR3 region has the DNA TGTGCCAGCAGCGACTGGACTAGCGGGAATACCGGGGAGCTGTTTTTT. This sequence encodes CASSDWTSGNTGELFF.

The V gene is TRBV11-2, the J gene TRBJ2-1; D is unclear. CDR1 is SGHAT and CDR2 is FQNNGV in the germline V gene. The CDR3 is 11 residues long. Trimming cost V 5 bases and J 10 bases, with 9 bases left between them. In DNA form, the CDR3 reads TGTGCCAGCAGCCCTTTGGCAGAGCAGTTCTTC. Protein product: CASSPLAEQFF.

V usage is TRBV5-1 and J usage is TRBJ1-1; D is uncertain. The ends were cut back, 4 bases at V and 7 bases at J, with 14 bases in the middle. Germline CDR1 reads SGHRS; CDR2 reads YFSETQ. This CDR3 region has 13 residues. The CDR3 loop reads CASSREATSEAFF. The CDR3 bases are TGCGCCAGCAGCCGTGAGGCTACGAGTGAAGCTTTCTTT.